Listed here is a single T cell receptor beta chain. Its cognate antigen is unknown. Using immunoSEQ multiplex PCR, the repertoire was profiled, and TCRdb retains in-frame clones only, with some absent. The profile shows 130,000 or so clones, around nine tenths of them singletons. This CDR3 is 12 amino acids long. Second-dose groups at about 4 or about 12 weeks were pooled. The entry originates in a study of T cell responses to AZD1222 COVID-19 vaccine. Study findings and constraints: A rise in Spike-specific TCR breadth and depth followed two AZD1222 doses. Most donors were white British and more were female, and clonal diversity was possibly underestimated. Baseline seropositives among AZD1222 recipients totaled only five to seven.

This receptor was identified in an adult who received the AZD1222 COVID-19 vaccine. J is TRBJ2-3 and V is TRBV21-1. TRBV21-1 is a pseudogene locus. The input for sequencing was peripheral blood, taken 28 days after the second AZD1222 dose. The CDR3: CASSKGEDTQYF. In DNA, the CDR3 is TGTGCCAGCAGCAAAGGGGAAGATACGCAGTATTTT.